These T cell receptor beta chains were read from a single sample in a study of T cell clones after liver transplantation. Some clones are missing from TCRdb's copy, which holds only in-frame ones; the method was immunoSEQ multiplex PCR. This table has nearly 55,000 clones, roughly 84% appearing once. This material consisted of CD4+ T cells from blood, taken before liver transplant. The receptors derive from a human donor who received a liver transplant. The CDR3 runs from the conserved cysteine through the conserved F or W. D genes are given only for firm matches. Clone size is not always given. Where it is, it says once, few, many or a class for expanded clones.

D	V	J	size	DNA	CDR3
TRBD1	TRBV5-1	TRBJ2-7	few	TGCGCCAGCAGCTTGGGACAGGGGGCCTACGAGCAGTACTTC	CASSLGQGAYEQYF
.	TRBV11-2	TRBJ1-5	.	TGTGCCAGCAGCTTAGACACCCCGAGGGGCAATCAGCCCCAGCATTTT	CASSLDTPRGNQPQHF
TRBD2	TRBV5-1	TRBJ2-1	.	TGCGCCAGCAGCTTACTAGCGGGAGGGCCGAATGAGCAGTTCTTC	CASSLLAGGPNEQFF
TRBD1	TRBV19	TRBJ1-5	.	TGTGCCAGTAGTATCGGACAGGGAAGGGGGTATAGCAATCAGCCCCAGCATTTT	CASSIGQGRGYSNQPQHF
.	TRBV21-1	TRBJ2-2	.	TGTGCCAGCAGCGCTGGACTAGGCGGACCCGGGGAGCTGTTTTTT	CASSAGLGGPGELFF
TRBD2	TRBV9	TRBJ2-3	.	TGTGCCAGCAGCGTGGAGGGGACTAGTCAGTATTTT	CASSVEGTSQYF
TRBD2	TRBV5-1	TRBJ2-2	.	TGCGCCAGCAGCTTGGATCAGGCGGGGGGTGACACCGGGGAGCTGTTTTTT	CASSLDQAGGDTGELFF
.	TRBV6-5	TRBJ1-4	few	TGTGCCAGCAGTCGGACAGCAACGAATGAAAAACTGTTTTTT	CASSRTATNEKLFF
TRBD1	TRBV12-5	TRBJ2-1	.	TGTGCTAGTGCCTTAATAACAGGGGTAGAGCAGTTCTTC	CASALITGVEQFF
.	TRBV9	TRBJ2-7	.	TGTGCCAGCAGCCCCCGATACGGGGAGCAGTACTTC	CASSPRYGEQYF
TRBD2	TRBV7-2	TRBJ2-3	.	TGTGCCAGCAGCTCCTCCTCAGCGGGGGGGCCGGGAGATACGCAGTATTTT	CASSSSSAGGPGDTQYF
.	TRBV6-6	TRBJ1-4	.	TGTGCCAGCAGTTTGGGGCCATCTAATGAAAAACTGTTTTTT	CASSLGPSNEKLFF
.	TRBV5-8	TRBJ1-2	.	TGTGCCAGCAGCTTTGCAGTGGGTGGCTACACCTTC	CASSFAVGGYTF
.	TRBV5-1	TRBJ2-5	.	TGCGCCAGCAGCTTTGGGGGGCAAGAGACCCAGTACTTC	CASSFGGQETQYF
TRBD1	TRBV5-1	TRBJ2-5	.	TGCGCCAGCAGCCCACAGGGGTGGACCCAAGAGACCCAGTACTTC	CASSPQGWTQETQYF
TRBD1	TRBV2	TRBJ1-2	.	TGTGCCACCGGGGGGGGACAGAATACCGGGGGCTACACCTTC	CATGGGQNTGGYTF
.	TRBV11-3	TRBJ2-7	.	TGTGCCAGCAGCTTAGGGGGTGTATACGAGCAGTACTTC	CASSLGGVYEQYF
TRBD1	TRBV27	TRBJ2-5	.	TGTGCCAGCAGCAAAGACAGGGTCCAAGAGACCCAGTACTTC	CASSKDRVQETQYF
TRBD2	TRBV6-1	TRBJ2-7	.	TGTGCCTCCACCGCCCAGCGGGAAGGCGAGCAGTACTTC	CASTAQREGEQYF
.	TRBV7-2	TRBJ1-3	once	TGTGCCAGCAGCTTTTCGGCCTCTGGAAACACCATATATTTT	CASSFSASGNTIYF
TRBD1	TRBV28	TRBJ2-7	.	TGTGCCAGCAGTCCGACAGGGGACGAGCAGTACTTC	CASSPTGDEQYF
TRBD2	TRBV7-2	TRBJ2-3	.	TGTGCCAGCAGCTTTTTATCGGGGGGAGATACGCAGTATTTT	CASSFLSGGDTQYF
TRBD1	TRBV12-5	TRBJ1-5	few	TGTGCTACGACAGGGGGCAGAGAGGGTCAGCCCCAGCATTTT	CATTGGREGQPQHF
.	TRBV5-1	TRBJ1-2	.	TGCGCCAGCAGGGTGGACGGGGACTATGGCTACACCTTC	CASRVDGDYGYTF
.	TRBV29-1	TRBJ2-5	.	TGCAGCGTTGGGACGTCCGAGGGGACCCAGTACTTC	CSVGTSEGTQYF
TRBD1	TRBV12-5	TRBJ1-6	.	TGTGCTAGTGGAACAAGGACAGGGGTCTATAGTCGCCTCCACTTT	CASGTRTGVYSRLHF
.	TRBV9	TRBJ1-5	.	TGTGCCAGCAGCGTTGACGGCAATCAGCCCCAGCATTTT	CASSVDGNQPQHF
TRBD2	TRBV19	TRBJ2-1	.	TGTGCCAGTAGTATAGTCGGGACTAGCGAGAATGAGCAGTTCTTC	CASSIVGTSENEQFF
.	TRBV6-5	TRBJ2-2	.	TGTGCCAGCAGCCAGGTCGCTAGTGAGCTGTTTTTT	CASSQVASELFF
TRBD2	TRBV11-2	TRBJ2-1	.	TGTGCCAGCAGTCTTAGCGGGGGGCCTTACAATGAGCAGTTCTTC	CASSLSGGPYNEQFF
TRBD2	TRBV4-1	TRBJ2-1	.	TGCGCCAGCAGCCAGTTACCGGGACTAGCGGGAGGAGAATCCTACAATGAGCAGTTCTTC	CASSQLPGLAGGESYNEQFF